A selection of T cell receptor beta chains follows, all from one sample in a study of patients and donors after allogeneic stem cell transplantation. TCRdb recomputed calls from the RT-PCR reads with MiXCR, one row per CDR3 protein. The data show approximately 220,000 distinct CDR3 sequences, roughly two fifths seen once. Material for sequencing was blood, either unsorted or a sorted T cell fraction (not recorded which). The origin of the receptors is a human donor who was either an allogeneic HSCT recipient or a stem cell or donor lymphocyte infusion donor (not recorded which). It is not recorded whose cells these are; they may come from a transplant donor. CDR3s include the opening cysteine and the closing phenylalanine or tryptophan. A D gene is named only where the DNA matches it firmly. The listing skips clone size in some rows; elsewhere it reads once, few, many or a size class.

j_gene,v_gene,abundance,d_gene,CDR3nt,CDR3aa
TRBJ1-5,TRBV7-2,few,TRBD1,TGTGCCAGCAGCTTTAGACAGGGGAACAATCAGCCCCAGCATTTT,CASSFRQGNNQPQHF
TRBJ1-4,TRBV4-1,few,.,TGCGCCAGCAGCCGCCGAGGGGGGAGTAATGAAAAACTGTTTTTT,CASSRRGGSNEKLFF
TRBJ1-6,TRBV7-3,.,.,TGTGCCAGCAGCTTCACTACCGTCAGAGGGGATTCACCCCTCCACTTT,CASSFTTVRGDSPLHF
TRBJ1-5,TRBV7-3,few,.,TGTGCCAGCAGCCCTAAAGGGCCCCAGCATTTT,CASSPKGPQHF
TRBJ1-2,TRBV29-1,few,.,TGCAGCGCCGAGACAGGAAACTATGGCTACACCTTC,CSAETGNYGYTF
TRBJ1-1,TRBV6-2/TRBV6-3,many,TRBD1,TGTGCCAGCAGCCGGACAGGGAACACTGAAGCTTTCTTT,CASSRTGNTEAFF
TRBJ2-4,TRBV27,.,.,TGTGCCAGCGGCCCTGGCGCCAAAAACATTCAGTACTTC,CASGPGAKNIQYF
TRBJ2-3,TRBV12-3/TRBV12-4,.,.,TGTGCCAGCAGTTCTTCAGGCACAGATACGCAGTATTTT,CASSSSGTDTQYF
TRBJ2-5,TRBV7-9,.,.,TGTGCCAGCAGCGACCTCTCTGGAGGAGGGGGGGAGACCCAGTACTTC,CASSDLSGGGGETQYF
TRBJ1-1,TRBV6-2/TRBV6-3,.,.,TGTGCCAACAGTAGGTCTGTCATGGGCACTGAAGCTTTCTTT,CANSRSVMGTEAFF
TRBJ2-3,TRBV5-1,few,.,TGCGCCAGCAGCCTAGGACGGAGCACAGATACGCAGTATTTT,CASSLGRSTDTQYF
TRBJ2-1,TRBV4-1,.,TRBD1,TGCGCCAGCAGCCAAAGGGACAGTGGGAACAATGAGCAGTTCTTC,CASSQRDSGNNEQFF
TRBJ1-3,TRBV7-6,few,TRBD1,TGTGCCAGCAGCTCGACAGGGATCTCTGGAAACACCATATATTTT,CASSSTGISGNTIYF
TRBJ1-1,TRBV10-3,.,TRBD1,TGTGCCATCAGCCAGACAGGGGTCGCTGAAGCTTTCTTT,CAISQTGVAEAFF
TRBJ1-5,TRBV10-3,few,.,TGTGCCATCCGCGAGGAATTGAGCAATCAGCCCCAGCATTTT,CAIREELSNQPQHF
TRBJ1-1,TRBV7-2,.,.,TGTGCCAGCAGCTTAGCTGCGGGGGGAAACACTGAAGCTTTCTTT,CASSLAAGGNTEAFF
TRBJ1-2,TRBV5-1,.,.,TGCGCCAGCAGCTTGGCCACCTATGGCTACACCTTC,CASSLATYGYTF
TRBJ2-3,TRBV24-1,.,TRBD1,TGTGCCACCAGCCCGGGACAGGCTTACACAGATACGCAGTATTTT,CATSPGQAYTDTQYF
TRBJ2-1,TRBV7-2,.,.,TGTGCCAGCAGCCCTAGGGGCCGGCTGAGACAGGTCCACAATGAGCAGTTCTTC,CASSPRGRLRQVHNEQFF
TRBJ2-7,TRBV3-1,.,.,TGTGCCAGCAGCCAATTACCGGGAAGGTCCTACGAGCAGTACTTC,CASSQLPGRSYEQYF
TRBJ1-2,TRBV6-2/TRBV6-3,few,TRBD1,TGTGCCAGCAGTTGGGAGGTACCGGGACAGGGGTACTATGGCTACACCTTC,CASSWEVPGQGYYGYTF
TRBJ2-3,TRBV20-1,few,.,TGCAGTGCTAGAGATAACGCAGATACGCAGTATTTT,CSARDNADTQYF